The present entry profiles one T cell receptor (beta chain) with its context. Repertoires were generated with immunoSEQ multiplex PCR, while TCRdb's copy carries only in-frame clones and drops some. The data show about 27,000 clones, approximately 85% seen once. The data stem from a study of PD-1 blockade in classical Hodgkin lymphoma. As for time point: cycle 4 day 1 (C4D1), after 6 weeks of nivolumab. With no exception, relapse followed autologous stem cell transplantation in all patients, and brentuximab vedotin exposure varied. Magnetic negative selection of thawed PBMCs was the method by which CD4+ T cells were purified. Trimming shortened V by 5 bases and J by 3 bases, and 6 bases separated the two germline ends. CDR1 WSHSY and CDR2 SAAADI come from the germline V gene. The CDR3 is made up of 12 amino acids.

Sequencing was performed on CD4+ T cells from blood, taken before the fourth cycle of nivolumab. This clonotype was obtained from a human donor with classical Hodgkin lymphoma. J is TRBJ2-3 and V is TRBV10-2; D is possibly TRBD1 (5 bases). CDR3 nucleotides: TGCGCCAGCAGTCAGGGTACAGATACGCAGTATTTT. This codes for CASSQGTDTQYF.